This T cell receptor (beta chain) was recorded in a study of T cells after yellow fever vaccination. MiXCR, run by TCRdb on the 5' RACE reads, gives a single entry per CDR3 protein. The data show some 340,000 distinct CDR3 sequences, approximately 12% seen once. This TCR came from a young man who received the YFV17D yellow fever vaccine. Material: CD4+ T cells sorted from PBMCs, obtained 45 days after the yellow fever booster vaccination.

Here the CDR3 reads CASSHSGPTGELFF. In nucleotides, the CDR3 is TGTGCCAGCAGCCACTCGGGGCCCACCGGGGAGCTGTTTTTT. V usage is TRBV3-1 and J usage is TRBJ2-2; either TRBD1 or TRBD2 may supply D (5 bases each). Germline CDR1 is LGHDT and CDR2 is YNNKEL (reference sequence). The CDR3 consists of 14 residues. Trimming removed 3 bases from V and 4 bases from J, with 9 bases in between.